This TCR beta chain originates from a study of T cells in Graves' hyperthyroidism and ophthalmopathy. Study-wide results and caveats: The model identified upcoming ophthalmopathy a median approximately six months ahead of onset.

The CDR3 runs 13 residues. The V gene lost 5 bases and the J gene lost 4 bases, with 11 bases spanning the gap. This clonotype was recorded many times. Its antigen is unidentified. Reasons for excluding patients were uncontrolled infection, other autoimmune disease, pregnancy or lactation. Clinical symptoms, serum thyroxine, TRAb, thyroid ultrasound and orbital computed tomography informed diagnoses. PBMCs were derived from around 10 ml fresh peripheral blood. Researchers amplified the TCR beta CDR3 regions from RNA transcripts. TCR CDR3 regions were first amplified by RT-PCR with HTBI primers. TCRdb reprocessed the multiplex PCR reads with MiXCR, giving one entry per CDR3 protein. The sample has about half a million distinct CDR3 sequences; about 20% are singletons.

The chain has TRBV12-3 or TRBV12-4 and TRBJ1-2; D is ambiguous. The receptor was derived from a man younger than 35 with Graves' hyperthyroidism. Sequencing input: blood. CDR3 DNA: TGTGCCAGCAGTGCAGAGGGAGCCTATGGCTACACCTTC. As protein: CASSAEGAYGYTF.